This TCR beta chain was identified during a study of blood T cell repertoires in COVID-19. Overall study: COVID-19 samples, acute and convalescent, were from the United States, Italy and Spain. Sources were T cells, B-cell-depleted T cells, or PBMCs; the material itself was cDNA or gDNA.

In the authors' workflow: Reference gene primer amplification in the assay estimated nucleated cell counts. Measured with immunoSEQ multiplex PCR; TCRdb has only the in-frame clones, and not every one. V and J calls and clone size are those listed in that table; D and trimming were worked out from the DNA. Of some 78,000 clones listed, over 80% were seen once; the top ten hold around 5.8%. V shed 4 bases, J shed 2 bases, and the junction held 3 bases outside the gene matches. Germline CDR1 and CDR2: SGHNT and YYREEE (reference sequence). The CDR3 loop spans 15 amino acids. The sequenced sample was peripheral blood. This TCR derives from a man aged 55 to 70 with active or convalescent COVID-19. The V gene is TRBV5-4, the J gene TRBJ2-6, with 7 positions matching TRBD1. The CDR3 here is CASSPTGTGANVLTF. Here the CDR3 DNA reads TGTGCCAGCAGCCCGACAGGGACTGGGGCCAACGTCCTGACTTTC.